A selection of T cell receptor beta chains follows, all from one sample in a study of Graves' ophthalmopathy and Graves' hyperthyroidism. MiXCR, run by TCRdb on the multiplex PCR reads, gives a single entry per CDR3 protein. The table has some 520,000 distinct CDR3 sequences, about an eighth seen once. The sample taken for sequencing was blood. These receptors all come from a woman in her twenties or thirties with Graves' ophthalmopathy. Each CDR3 is given with its conserved first and last residue. Each record gives: clone size, J gene, V gene, D gene, CDR3 DNA, CDR3 protein. A D gene is named only where the DNA matches it firmly. Clone sizes are given selectively: once, few, many, or a class where the clone is expanded.

>few|TRBJ1-6|TRBV28|-
TGTGCCAGCATCGAAGGGCCTGATTCACCCCTCCACTTT
CASIEGPDSPLHF
>few|TRBJ2-2|TRBV5-1|-
TGCGCCAGCAGCTACGGACGGGACGGGGAGCTGTTTTTT
CASSYGRDGELFF
>many|TRBJ1-5|TRBV20-1|-
TGCAGTGCAAGGGACGGTAATCAGCCCCAGCATTTT
CSARDGNQPQHF
>-|TRBJ1-2|TRBV25-1|-
TGTGCCAGCAGTGAAAAAGGTGGCAGATCCGGGGGCTACACCTTC
CASSEKGGRSGGYTF
>few|TRBJ1-2|TRBV5-1|TRBD1
TGCGCCAGCAGCCAGGACAGGGCCTTCTACACCTTC
CASSQDRAFYTF
>many|TRBJ2-7|TRBV6-5|-
TGTGCCAGCAGTTACTCGAGTGACGGCTACTACGAGCAGTACTTC
CASSYSSDGYYEQYF
>few|TRBJ2-7|TRBV11-2|-
TGTGCCAGCAGCTTAGATCCCCGTGTGACAGCCCTAGGGGAGCAGTACTTC
CASSLDPRVTALGEQYF
>few|TRBJ1-5|TRBV6-5|-
TGTACCAGCAGTTACTCGAGCAATCAGCCCCAGCATTTT
CTSSYSSNQPQHF
>many|TRBJ2-5|TRBV12-3/TRBV12-4|-
TGTGCCAGCAGTTTACAGGGCCGGCAAGAGACCCAGTACTTC
CASSLQGRQETQYF
>few|TRBJ2-3|TRBV7-3|TRBD1
TGTGCCAGCAGGTTGGACAGGGGCACAGATACGCAGTATTTT
CASRLDRGTDTQYF
>many|TRBJ2-2|TRBV13|-
TGTGCCAGCAGCTTGCTCCGGGGCGGCGGCACCGGGGAGCTGTTTTTT
CASSLLRGGGTGELFF
>-|TRBJ1-2|TRBV6-5|-
TGTGCCAGCAGTTACCCGGACATTAGAAATGGCTACACCTTC
CASSYPDIRNGYTF
>many|TRBJ1-5|TRBV6-5|-
TGTGCCAGCAGTTATGGGGCGGACAACCAGCCCCAGCATTTT
CASSYGADNQPQHF
>many|TRBJ2-7|TRBV7-2|TRBD2
TGTGCCAGCAGCCATCAGCGGGACCCTTGGGAGCAGTACTTC
CASSHQRDPWEQYF
>many|TRBJ2-2|TRBV11-2|-
TGTGCCAGCAGCTTAGATTCCTGGGCGTACACCGGGGAGCTGTTTTTT
CASSLDSWAYTGELFF
>many|TRBJ1-1|TRBV6-1|-
TGTGCCAGCAGTGCCAGACCCTCCAACACTGAAGCTTTCTTT
CASSARPSNTEAFF
>many|TRBJ2-1|TRBV30|TRBD2
TGTGCCTGGAGTAGCCTAGCGGCCGAGGGATACAATGAGCAGTTCTTC
CAWSSLAAEGYNEQFF
>many|TRBJ1-2|TRBV7-8|-
TGTGCCAGCAGCTTAGCAGGGTTGGGCTATGGCTACACCTTC
CASSLAGLGYGYTF
>once|TRBJ2-7|TRBV28|-
TGTGCCAGCGGCCTCCAGGGGACTCTATTCTACGAGCAGTACTTC
CASGLQGTLFYEQYF
>many|TRBJ2-2|TRBV5-5|-
TGTGCCAGCAGCTTGATGGGAGAGTCCGGGGAGCTGTTTTTT
CASSLMGESGELFF
>many|TRBJ1-2|TRBV6-1|-
TGTGCCAGCAGTGAAATTTCGGGAACAGGGAACTATGGCTACACCTTC
CASSEISGTGNYGYTF
>many|TRBJ2-5|TRBV6-2/TRBV6-3|TRBD2
TGTGCCAGCAGTTACGTAGTAGCGGGATCCGAGACCCAGTACTTC
CASSYVVAGSETQYF
>once|TRBJ2-7|TRBV12-3/TRBV12-4|TRBD1
TGTGCCAGCAGCTCTAGGACAGGGGCGCAGTACTTC
CASSSRTGAQYF
>many|TRBJ1-3|TRBV30|-
TGTGCCTGGAGTGTACGGGGCTCTGGAAACACCATATATTTT
CAWSVRGSGNTIYF
>many|TRBJ2-7|TRBV20-1|TRBD2
TGCAGTGCTCTTCTTCTAGCGGGGATATACTACGAGCAGTACTTC
CSALLLAGIYYEQYF
>many|TRBJ2-2|TRBV29-1|-
TGCAGCGTTGGAGGTGTGAACACCGGGGAGCTGTTTTTT
CSVGGVNTGELFF
>many|TRBJ1-2|TRBV30|-
TGTGCCTGCCTTCCTCTTACAGGGAGATCCCCTTATGGCTACACCTTC
CACLPLTGRSPYGYTF
>many|TRBJ1-1|TRBV6-5|TRBD1
TGTGCCAGCAGGACTGACAGGGGGCTTGCTGAAGCTTTCTTT
CASRTDRGLAEAFF
>many|TRBJ1-5|TRBV10-3|-
TGTGCCACCCAGCACTTCGAACGCCGGGAACAGCCCCAGCATTTT
CATQHFERREQPQHF
>many|TRBJ1-1|TRBV27|-
TGTGCCAGCAGCCCTCGAGGGAACACTGAAGCTTTCTTT
CASSPRGNTEAFF
>many|TRBJ2-2|TRBV12-3/TRBV12-4|TRBD2
TGTGCCAGCAGCCCTACTAGCGGGGGGGCCGTTGACACCGGGGAGCTGTTTTTT
CASSPTSGGAVDTGELFF
>-|TRBJ1-5|TRBV25-1|-
TGTGCCAGCCCCCCCTCGGGCGGGACTTTAATAGGTTTTAGCAATCAGCCCCAGCATTTT
CASPPSGGTLIGFSNQPQHF
>few|TRBJ2-1|TRBV11-2|TRBD2
TGTGCCAGCAGCTCCAGGACTAGCGGGGGCTACAATGAGCAGTTCTTC
CASSSRTSGGYNEQFF
>-|TRBJ1-5|TRBV5-1|-
TGCGCCAGCACCCCCCCCGAGTATAGCAATCAGCCCCAGCATTTT
CASTPPEYSNQPQHF
>many|TRBJ1-5|TRBV6-5|TRBD1
TGTGCCAGCAGTTACACGGCAGGGGGGATTAGCAATCAGCCCCAGCATTTT
CASSYTAGGISNQPQHF
>-|TRBJ2-2|TRBV11-1|TRBD1
TGTGCCAGCAGCAAAGGGACAGAATGGAACACCGGGGAGCTGTTTTTT
CASSKGTEWNTGELFF